This T cell receptor beta chain was documented in a study of blood T cell repertoires in COVID-19. Background on the study: Whether acute or convalescent, the COVID-19 samples came from the United States, Italy and Spain. PBMCs, B-cell-depleted T cells, or T cells provided the cDNA or gDNA that made up the material.

This CDR3 spans 13 amino acids. The ends were cut back, 5 bases at V and 8 bases at J, with 12 bases in the middle. Under the authors' procedure: Amplification from reference gene primers served as the basis for estimated nucleated cell counts. TCRdb's table, derived via immunoSEQ multiplex PCR, lists solely in-frame clones and lacks some. For V, J and clone size, that table is used; D and trimming come from the DNA. The sample includes over 300,000 clones, around 92% of them seen just once. This chain joins TRBV12-3 or TRBV12-4 and TRBJ1-4; D call uncertain. This TCR was sampled from a man aged 35 to 55 with acute or convalescent COVID-19. Sequenced: peripheral blood. CDR3 sequence reads: CASSQLSREKLFF. As DNA, the CDR3 is TGTGCCAGCAGTCAACTCTCTAGGGAAAAACTGTTTTTT.